Following are 7 T cell receptor beta chains from one sample sequenced in a study of shared clonotypes between healthy human individuals. The table came from immunoSEQ multiplex PCR; TCRdb's copy has only in-frame clones and leaves some out. In the table there are about 2,200,000 clones, about 92% of which are singletons. Positively selected for CCR7, the CD45RO-negative cells used as naive CD8 cells excluded terminally differentiated effector memory CD45RA+ cells. Material for sequencing was naive CD8+ T cells from PBMCs. Receptors originate from a man aged 18 to 35 in good health. Some clones in this sample may be carry-over from other donors' samples.

The V gene is TRBV9, the J gene TRBJ1-4, with D perhaps TRBD1 (5 bases). Germline CDR1 is SGDLS and CDR2 is YYNGEE. The CDR3 extends over 15 amino acids. The V end lost 3 bases, the J end lost 10 bases, and 19 bases lay between the germline ends. As DNA, the CDR3 is TGTGCCAGCAGCGCTACCGCCGGGGGTATTGGAAAACTGTTTTTT. This sequence encodes CASSATAGGIGKLFF.

V and J are TRBV30 and TRBJ1-1; no clear D gene. CDR1 is GTSNPN, CDR2 SVGIG, per germline (reference sequence). This CDR3 is built from 12 residues. V was pared by 7 bases and J by 4 bases, with 13 bases between. As DNA, the CDR3 is TGTGCCTCCCGTGGGATGAGCACTGAAGCTTTCTTT. This codes for CASRGMSTEAFF.

In this sample, this clone turned up once. The chain couples TRBV6-5 to TRBJ2-1, with a possible D match to TRBD1 (5 bases). Trimming removed 3 bases at V and 3 bases at J, with 12 bases between. The CDR3 runs 15 residues. Per the germline V gene, CDR1 is MNHEY and CDR2 is SVGAGI. DNA of the CDR3: TGTGCCAGCAGTTATGGCAGGGTTATCTACAATGAGCAGTTCTTC. It translates to CASSYGRVIYNEQFF.

V gene TRBV2 combines with J gene TRBJ2-2, with D possibly called TRBD1 or TRBD2 (6 bases each). Germline CDR1 and CDR2: SNHLY and FYNNEI. The ends were cut back, 5 bases at V and 6 bases at J, with 16 bases in the middle. This CDR3 contains 15 residues. In DNA, the CDR3 is TGTGCCAGCAGTAAGTCGACAGGAGGGGCCGGGGAGCTGTTTTTT. Translation: CASSKSTGGAGELFF. The variable domain in full, with the rest retrieved from reference TRBV2 and TRBJ2-2, is EPEVTQTPSHQVTQMGQEVILRCVPISNHLYFYWYRQILGQKVEFLVSFYNNEISEKSEIFDDQFSVERPDGSNFTLKIRSTKLEDSAMYFCASSKSTGGAGELFFGEGSRLTVL.

This chain connects TRBV27 to TRBJ2-7, with 8 nucleotides matching TRBD2. The CDR3 extends over 15 amino acids. The junction had 9 bases not matched to a gene; V was cut back by 5 bases and J by 3 bases. Germline V gene lookup returns CDR1 MNHEY and CDR2 SMNVEV (reference sequence). CDR3: CASSAGGVGIYEQYF. For the CDR3, the DNA is TGTGCCAGCAGTGCCGGGGGGGTCGGAATCTACGAGCAGTACTTC.

CDR3 amino acids: CASSLGDRDGEQYF. CDR3 DNA: TGTGCCAGCAGTCTAGGAGACAGGGACGGAGAGCAGTACTTC. The chain is built from TRBV27 and TRBJ2-7; 7 bases fit TRBD1. In germline, CDR1 is MNHEY, CDR2 SMNVEV (reference sequence). The CDR3 is 14 amino acids. J lost 7 bases, V lost 5 bases, and 11 bases had no gene match.

V is TRBV7-8 and J is TRBJ2-1, with D uncertain. The CDR3 contains 13 residues. V lost 5 bases and J 5 bases, leaving 10 bases between the germline ends. Germline loops: CDR1 SGHVS, CDR2 FQNEAQ. The CDR3 DNA follows: TGTGCCAGCAGCCGCGAGTGGAACAATGAGCAGTTCTTC. Translated: CASSREWNNEQFF.